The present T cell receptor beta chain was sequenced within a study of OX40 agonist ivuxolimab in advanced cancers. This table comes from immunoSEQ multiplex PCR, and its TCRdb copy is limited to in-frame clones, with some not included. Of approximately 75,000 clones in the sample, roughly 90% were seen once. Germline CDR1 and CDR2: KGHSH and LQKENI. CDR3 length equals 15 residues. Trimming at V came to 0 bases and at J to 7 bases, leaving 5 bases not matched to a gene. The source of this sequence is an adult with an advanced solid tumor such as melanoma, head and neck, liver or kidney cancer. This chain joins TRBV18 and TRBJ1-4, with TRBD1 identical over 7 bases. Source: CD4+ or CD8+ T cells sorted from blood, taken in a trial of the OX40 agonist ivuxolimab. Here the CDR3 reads CASSPPTGEGEKLFF. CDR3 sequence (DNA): TGTGCCAGCTCACCACCAACAGGGGAAGGTGAAAAACTGTTTTTT.